One and the same sample provided the 22 T cell receptor beta chains below, sequenced in a study of CD8 T cells in Susac syndrome. The RNA, about 0.45 to 1 ug, was put through reverse transcription using random hexamers. Via MiXCR, TCRdb re-called the immunoSEQ multiplex PCR reads, giving one row per CDR3 protein. The data contain about 200,000 distinct CDR3 sequences, 85% to 95% of them singletons. Sequenced: CD4+ T cells from PBMCs. The receptors were gathered from a human donor in good health.

The CDR3 loop is CASSQLTGANVLTF. Written as DNA, the CDR3 is TGTGCCAGCAGCCAACTAACAGGGGCCAACGTCCTGACTTTC. The chain carries TRBV14 and TRBJ2-6; unclear D gene. CDR3 length: 14 amino acids. V was shortened by 2 bases and J by 4 bases, with 6 bases between the two germline ends. CDR1 and CDR2 (germline): SGHDN, FVKESK.

V gene TRBV20-1 combines with J gene TRBJ1-5; D gene uncertain. The CDR3 runs 12 residues. Germline assignment: CDR1 DFQATT and CDR2 SNEGSKA (reference sequence). Trimming left V 6 bases short and J 4 bases short, with 10 bases between. The CDR3 sequence: CSAARQNQPQHF. CDR3 in DNA: TGCAGTGCGGCACGACAAAATCAGCCCCAGCATTTT.

The V gene is TRBV20-1, the J gene TRBJ1-5; 8 bases agree with TRBD1. V gave up 5 bases and J gave up 4 bases; unmatched junction bases: 7. The CDR3 sequence is 14 residues long. Germline V gene data show CDR1 as DFQATT and CDR2 as SNEGSKA (reference sequence). The CDR3 bases are TGCAGTGCTGGCGGCGACAGGGGTAATCAGCCCCAGCATTTT. Translation gives CSAGGDRGNQPQHF.

The chain carries TRBV9 and TRBJ2-5; no firm D call. V was shortened by 4 bases and J by 5 bases, with 12 bases between the two germline ends. There are 13 residues in the CDR3. Germline lookup yields CDR1 SGDLS and CDR2 YYNGEE. The DNA for the CDR3 is TGTGCCAGCAGCCACCCAGGAAGCGAGACCCAGTACTTC. Translated: CASSHPGSETQYF.

V is TRBV7-9 and J is TRBJ1-5; D remains ambiguous. This CDR3 comprises 15 residues. Per germline, CDR1 SEHNR and CDR2 FQNEAQ (reference sequence). V lost 5 bases and J 0 bases, leaving 11 bases between the germline ends. The CDR3 DNA sequence: TGTGCCAGCAGCGGGGTTCCGTATAGCAATCAGCCCCAGCATTTT. It yields the protein CASSGVPYSNQPQHF. Looking up the rest from reference TRBV7-9 and TRBJ1-5 gives the full variable domain: DTGVSQNPRHKITKRGQNVTFRCDPISEHNRLYWYRQTLGQGPEFLTYFQNEAQLEKSRLLSDRFSAERPKGSFSTLEIQRTEQGDSAMYLCASSGVPYSNQPQHFGDGTRLSIL.

The chain carries TRBV14 and TRBJ1-5; D is uncertain. Per germline, CDR1 SGHDN and CDR2 FVKESK. Trimming pared 1 base from V and 4 bases from J, leaving 11 bases between. CDR3 size: 15 residues. The CDR3: CASSQARYENQPQHF. CDR3 sequence (DNA): TGTGCCAGCAGCCAAGCGCGGTATGAAAATCAGCCCCAGCATTTT.

V and J are TRBV3-1 and TRBJ1-5; D is uncertain. Trimming took off 1 base at V and 0 bases at J, with 10 bases between the two ends. CDR1 and CDR2 (germline): LGHDT, YNNKEL (reference sequence). This CDR3 contains 16 residues. In DNA, the CDR3 is TGTGCCAGCAGCCAAGGGACGACGGCTAGCAATCAGCCCCAGCATTTT. It is translated as CASSQGTTASNQPQHF.

This rearrangement joins TRBV29-1 to TRBJ2-2, with D tentatively TRBD2 (5 bases). The CDR3 consists of 15 residues. V was trimmed by 3 bases and J by 4 bases, leaving 15 bases between them. Germline V gives CDR1 SQVTM, CDR2 ANQGSEA. CDR3 nucleotides: TGCAGCGTTGATAGTCCGGGCGAGGGCACCGGGGAGCTGTTTTTT. Translating gives CSVDSPGEGTGELFF.

The chain has TRBV15 and TRBJ2-7; TRBD1 matches 9 bases. The J segment lost 0 bases and the V segment lost 4 bases, leaving 7 bases of the junction unmatched. CDR1 and CDR2 (germline): LNHNV, YYDKDF (reference sequence). This CDR3 comprises 16 residues. The CDR3, as DNA: TGTGCCACCAGCACAAACAGGGGGCCTAGCTCCTACGAGCAGTACTTC. Amino acids: CATSTNRGPSSYEQYF.

CDR3 sequence: CASSLLAGGRGEQYV. The CDR3 nucleotides read TGTGCCAGCAGTTTATTAGCGGGAGGACGTGGCGAGCAGTACGTC. The V gene is TRBV12-3 or TRBV12-4, the J gene TRBJ2-7; 10 bases map to TRBD2. Trimming at V came to 2 bases and at J to 6 bases, leaving 7 bases not matched to a gene. The CDR3 contains 15 residues.

The chain combines TRBV27 with TRBJ2-7; 8 nucleotides line up with TRBD1. Germline loops: CDR1 MNHEY, CDR2 SMNVEV (reference sequence). The CDR3 is 13 residues long. V lost 5 bases to trimming and J lost 4 bases; unmatched junction nucleotides: 4. CDR3 loop: CASSIRQGYEQYV. CDR3 nucleotide sequence: TGTGCCAGCAGTATCCGACAGGGGTACGAGCAGTACGTC.

This chain uses TRBV20-1 with TRBJ1-5, with no clear D. There are 13 residues in the CDR3. Deletions cut 0 bases from V and 6 bases from J, with 9 bases between. Germline V gene data show CDR1 as DFQATT and CDR2 as SNEGSKA (reference sequence). The CDR3 sequence is CSARDPLSQPQHF. The CDR3 region has the DNA TGCAGTGCTAGAGATCCTTTATCTCAGCCCCAGCATTTT.

The rearrangement joins TRBV28 to TRBJ1-2; D is uncertain. V gave up 8 bases and J gave up 7 bases, with 17 bases separating them. The CDR3 length is 13 residues. The germline CDR1 and CDR2 sequences are MDHEN and SYDVKM. The CDR3 region is CASRPTEASGYTF. CDR3 nucleotides: TGTGCCAGCCGCCCTACTGAGGCCTCTGGCTACACCTTC.

The chain employs TRBV29-1 and TRBJ2-5; D gene ambiguous. Germline V lookup: CDR1 SQVTM, CDR2 ANQGSEA. The V and J ends lost 7 bases and 2 bases respectively, with 17 bases between them. CDR3 length: 14 amino acids. This CDR3 is CSADIGNRQETQYF. The CDR3 bases are TGCAGCGCTGATATTGGGAATAGGCAAGAGACCCAGTACTTC.

The chain carries TRBV3-1 and TRBJ2-3; 10 nucleotides line up with TRBD2. Trimming removed 0 bases from V and 4 bases from J; junction bases left unmatched: 16. In germline, CDR1 is LGHDT, CDR2 YNNKEL (reference sequence). The CDR3 totals 20 residues. DNA of the CDR3: TGTGCCAGCAGCCAAGATGCGGCTAGCGGGAGTCTCTTACAACCAGATACGCAGTATTTT. The encoded protein is CASSQDAASGSLLQPDTQYF.

This chain joins TRBV29-1 and TRBJ2-1, with TRBD1 matching 7 bases. The CDR3 consists of 14 residues. Germline V CDR1 and CDR2: SQVTM, ANQGSEA. Trimming removed 5 bases from V and 7 bases from J; junction bases left unmatched: 11. CDR3 loop: CSVKGAGGRNEQFF. The DNA of the CDR3 is TGCAGCGTTAAAGGGGCAGGGGGTAGGAATGAGCAGTTCTTC.

This chain uses TRBV29-1 with TRBJ1-2; possibly TRBD1 for D (5 bases). Trimming stripped 6 bases from V and 2 bases from J, with 19 bases between. Germline CDR1 is SQVTM and CDR2 is ANQGSEA. This CDR3 contains 15 residues. The CDR3 reads CSVSFGQGSNYGYTF. The CDR3 DNA sequence: TGCAGCGTGTCATTCGGGCAGGGATCAAACTATGGCTACACCTTC.

The chain uses TRBV29-1 and TRBJ1-1; tentative D call: TRBD1 (5 bases). The CDR3 is 10 amino acids. Germline CDR1 and CDR2: SQVTM and ANQGSEA. The V end lost 7 bases, the J end lost 4 bases, and 7 bases lay between the germline ends. CDR3 nucleotide sequence: TGCAGCGGGGGGGGCACTGAAGCTTTCTTT. Translated: CSGGGTEAFF. The whole variable domain, remainder taken from reference TRBV29-1 and TRBJ1-1, is SAVISQKPSRDICQRGTSLTIQCQVDSQVTMMFWYRQQPGQSLTLIATANQGSEATYESGFVIDKFPISRPNLTFSTLTVSNMSPEDSSIYLCSGGGTEAFFGQGTRLTVV.

The rearrangement joins TRBV6-2 or TRBV6-3 to TRBJ2-7, with TRBD1 matching over 8 bases. The ends lost 2 bases at V and 2 bases at J; junction bases unmatched: 2. Germline CDR1 and CDR2: MNHEY and SVGEGT. The CDR3 is made up of 14 amino acids. The CDR3 region has the DNA TGTGCCAGCAGTTACGGACAGGGAGCCTACGAGCAGTACTTC. This codes for CASSYGQGAYEQYF.

This chain links TRBV29-1 with TRBJ1-1; 8 nucleotides agree with TRBD1. Germline V gives CDR1 SQVTM, CDR2 ANQGSEA. V was pared by 6 bases and J by 4 bases, with 10 bases of the junction left unmatched. The CDR3 consists of 14 residues. CDR3 DNA: TGCAGCGTCGCCCCGACAGGGGCGGGCACTGAAGCTTTCTTT. Encoded protein: CSVAPTGAGTEAFF.

The V gene is TRBV7-6, the J gene TRBJ2-1, with D hard to call. Germline V gene data show CDR1 as SGHVS and CDR2 as FNYEAQ. The CDR3 is 13 residues long. V was shortened by 2 bases and J by 6 bases, with 8 bases between the two germline ends. DNA of the CDR3: TGTGCCAGCAGCTTATTAGTACCCAATGAGCAGTTCTTC. The encoded protein is CASSLLVPNEQFF.

The chain carries TRBV7-6 and TRBJ1-6; D not certain. Germline loops: CDR1 SGHVS, CDR2 FNYEAQ. With 3 bases removed from V and 9 bases from J, the gap between germline ends came to 18 bases. This CDR3 is 16 amino acids long. CDR3 bases: TGTGCCAGCAGCTTCGGGGATATAGATCAACCTTCACCCCTCCACTTT. Its protein is CASSFGDIDQPSPLHF.